This record looks at one TCR beta chain sequence and its context. This specimen includes other DNA sequences encoding the same CDR3. Extraction and reverse transcription of RNA yielded cDNA as the sequencing template. Profiled with immunoSEQ multiplex PCR; TCRdb holds only in-frame clones, not every one. The sample carries around 190,000 clones, 60% recorded once. Treatment described: oral pan-JAK inhibitor, 5-10 mg twice daily. The sample originates from a study of CD8+ T cells in alopecia areata. V was pared by 3 bases and J by 5 bases, with 7 bases between. Germline CDR1 and CDR2: GTSNPN and SVGIG (reference sequence). The CDR3 extends over 11 amino acids.

This specimen consisted of CD4+ T cells sorted from blood, obtained at week 24, from a patient treated with tofacitinib. The rearrangement links TRBV30 to TRBJ1-2; D call uncertain. The TCR sequence derives from a human donor with alopecia areata. CDR3 region: CAWRGIYGYTF. The CDR3 DNA sequence: TGTGCCTGGAGGGGAATATATGGCTACACCTTC.